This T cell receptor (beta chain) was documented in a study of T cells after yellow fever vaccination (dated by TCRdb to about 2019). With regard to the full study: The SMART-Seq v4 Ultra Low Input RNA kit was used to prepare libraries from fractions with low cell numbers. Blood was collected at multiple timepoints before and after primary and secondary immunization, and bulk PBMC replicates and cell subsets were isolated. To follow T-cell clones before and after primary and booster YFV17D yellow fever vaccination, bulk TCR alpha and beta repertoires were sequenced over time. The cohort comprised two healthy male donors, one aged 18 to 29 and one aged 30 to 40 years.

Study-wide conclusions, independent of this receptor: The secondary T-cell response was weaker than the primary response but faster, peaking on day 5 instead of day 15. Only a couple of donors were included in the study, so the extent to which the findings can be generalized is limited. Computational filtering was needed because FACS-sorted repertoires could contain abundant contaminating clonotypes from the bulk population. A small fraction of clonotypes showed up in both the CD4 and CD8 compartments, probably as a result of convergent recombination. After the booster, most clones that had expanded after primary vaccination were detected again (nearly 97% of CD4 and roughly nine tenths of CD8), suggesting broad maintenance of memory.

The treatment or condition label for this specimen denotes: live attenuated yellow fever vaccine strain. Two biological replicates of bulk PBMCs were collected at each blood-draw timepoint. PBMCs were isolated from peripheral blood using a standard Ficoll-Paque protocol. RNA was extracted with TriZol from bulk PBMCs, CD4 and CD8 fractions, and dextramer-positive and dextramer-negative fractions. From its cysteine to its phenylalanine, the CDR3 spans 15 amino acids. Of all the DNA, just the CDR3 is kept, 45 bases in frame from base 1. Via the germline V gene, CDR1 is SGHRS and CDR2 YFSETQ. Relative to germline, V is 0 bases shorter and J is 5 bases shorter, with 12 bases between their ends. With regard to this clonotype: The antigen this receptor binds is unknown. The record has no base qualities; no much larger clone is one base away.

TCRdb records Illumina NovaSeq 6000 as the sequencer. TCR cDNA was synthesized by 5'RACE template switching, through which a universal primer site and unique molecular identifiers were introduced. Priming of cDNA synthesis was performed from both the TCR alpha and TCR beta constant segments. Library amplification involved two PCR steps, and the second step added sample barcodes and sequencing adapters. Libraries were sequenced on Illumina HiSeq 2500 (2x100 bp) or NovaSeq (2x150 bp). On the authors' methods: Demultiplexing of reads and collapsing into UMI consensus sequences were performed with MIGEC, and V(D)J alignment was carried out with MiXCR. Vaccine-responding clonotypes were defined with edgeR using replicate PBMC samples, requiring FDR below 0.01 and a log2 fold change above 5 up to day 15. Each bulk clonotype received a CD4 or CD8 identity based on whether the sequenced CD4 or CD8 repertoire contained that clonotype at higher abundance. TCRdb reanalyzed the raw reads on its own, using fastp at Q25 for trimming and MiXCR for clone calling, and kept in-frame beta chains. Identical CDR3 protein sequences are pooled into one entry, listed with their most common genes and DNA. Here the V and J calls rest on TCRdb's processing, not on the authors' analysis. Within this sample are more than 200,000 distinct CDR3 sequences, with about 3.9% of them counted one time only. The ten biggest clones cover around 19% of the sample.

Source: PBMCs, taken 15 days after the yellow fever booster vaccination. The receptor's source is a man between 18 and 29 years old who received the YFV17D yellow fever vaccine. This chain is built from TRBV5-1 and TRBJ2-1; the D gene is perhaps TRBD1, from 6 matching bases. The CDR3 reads CASSLETGYHNEQFF. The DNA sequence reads TGCGCCAGCAGCTTGGAAACAGGGTACCACAATGAGCAGTTCTTC.